The clone carrying this T cell receptor beta chain was observed many times. The sample comes from a study of identical twins. TCRdb analysed the 5' RACE reads with MiXCR anew, one entry per CDR3 protein. The sample shows approximately 210,000 distinct CDR3 sequences, around 9.6% of them seen only once. The CDR3 is 15 amino acids. V shed 3 bases, J shed 7 bases, and the junction held 11 bases outside the gene matches. This chain joins TRBV12-3 or TRBV12-4 and TRBJ1-2, with 7 bases fitting TRBD1. This TCR came from a woman aged 18-30 years in good health. Sequencing input: memory (CD45RO+) T cells sorted from blood. CDR3 nucleotide sequence: TGTGCCAGCAGTTTTCCGGGACAGACGGGGGGTGGCTACACCTTC. This gives the protein CASSFPGQTGGGYTF.